Shown below are 8 T cell receptor beta chains from a single sample sequenced in a study of blood T cell repertoires in COVID-19. Assay used: immunoSEQ multiplex PCR; TCRdb lists only in-frame clones, some missing. The sample includes 100,000 to 150,000 clones, 84% of them seen just once. Sequencing input: peripheral blood. The receptors come from a woman aged 60-70 years with acute or convalescent COVID-19.

This rearrangement joins TRBV12-3 or TRBV12-4 to TRBJ1-6; D not certain. This CDR3 spans 12 amino acids. The V end lost 8 bases, the J end lost 12 bases, and 14 bases lay between the germline ends. The CDR3: CASCNMAEPLHF. CDR3 in DNA: TGTGCCAGCTGTAACATGGCGGAACCCCTCCACTTT.

The chain joins TRBV5-1 to TRBJ1-4, with 8 bases aligning to TRBD1. The V gene's germline CDR1 is SGHRS and CDR2 YFSETQ. The CDR3 is 16 residues long. V was clipped by 0 bases and J by 7 bases; unmatched bases: 8. The CDR3 DNA sequence: TGCGCCAGCAGCTTGGGCAGGGGGCAAGGGGGTGAAAAACTGTTTTTT. Amino acid sequence: CASSLGRGQGGEKLFF.

The chain employs TRBV25-1 and TRBJ2-3; 10 nucleotides align to TRBD2. Germline V gives CDR1 MGHDK, CDR2 SYGVNS. V shed 2 bases and J 3 bases; nucleotides not matched to a gene: 8. The CDR3 totals 17 residues. The CDR3 nucleotides read TGTGCCAGCAGTGAAGCCGAACTAGCGGGGTTAACAGATACGCAGTATTTT. It is translated as CASSEAELAGLTDTQYF.

The chain employs TRBV4-2 and TRBJ1-5, with D unclear. Germline lookup yields CDR1 LGHNA and CDR2 YNFKEQ. V dropped 0 bases and J dropped 9 bases, with 15 bases sitting between them. The CDR3 extends over 15 amino acids. The CDR3 nucleotides read TGTGCCAGCAGCCAAGAGAGGGCGGCAACCCGGCCCCAGCATTTT. Residues: CASSQERAATRPQHF.

The rearrangement uses TRBV10-3 and TRBJ2-2; 9 bases line up with TRBD1. The CDR3 contains 15 residues. The junction had 3 bases not matched to a gene; V was cut back by 0 bases and J by 7 bases. From germline, CDR1 is ENHRY and CDR2 SYGVKD. The CDR3 spells CAISESYRGHGELFF. The CDR3 nucleotides read TGTGCCATCAGTGAGTCCTACAGGGGGCACGGGGAGCTGTTTTTT.

This clone was counted only a few times. This chain joins TRBV12-5 and TRBJ2-1; D is perhaps TRBD2 (6 bases). Germline-derived CDR1 and CDR2 are LGHNT and FRNRAP. The CDR3 totals 15 residues. Trimming shortened V by 2 bases and J by 5 bases, and 13 bases separated the two germline ends. CDR3 nucleotide sequence: TGTGCTAGTGGTTTGCCCGGGACTCCAAACAATGAGCAGTTCTTC. This codes for CASGLPGTPNNEQFF.

In DNA, the CDR3 is TGTGCCAGCAGCCTTCAGGGGGGTGTCGGCTCGGCTGAAGCTTTCTTT. Protein sequence: CASSLQGGVGSAEAFF. The V gene is TRBV9, the J gene TRBJ1-1, with 7 bases that match TRBD1. Germline CDR1 and CDR2: SGDLS and YYNGEE. The J segment lost 6 bases and the V segment lost 4 bases, leaving 15 bases of the junction unmatched. The CDR3 sequence is 16 residues long.

This rearrangement joins TRBV6-1 to TRBJ1-4; D remains unclear. Germline V gene lookup returns CDR1 MNHNS and CDR2 SASEGT. This CDR3 contains 15 residues. V lost 2 bases, J lost 5 bases, and 12 bases lay in between. CDR3 amino acids: CASSESDGANEKLFF. In nucleotides, the CDR3 is TGTGCCAGCAGTGAATCTGACGGAGCGAATGAAAAACTGTTTTTT.